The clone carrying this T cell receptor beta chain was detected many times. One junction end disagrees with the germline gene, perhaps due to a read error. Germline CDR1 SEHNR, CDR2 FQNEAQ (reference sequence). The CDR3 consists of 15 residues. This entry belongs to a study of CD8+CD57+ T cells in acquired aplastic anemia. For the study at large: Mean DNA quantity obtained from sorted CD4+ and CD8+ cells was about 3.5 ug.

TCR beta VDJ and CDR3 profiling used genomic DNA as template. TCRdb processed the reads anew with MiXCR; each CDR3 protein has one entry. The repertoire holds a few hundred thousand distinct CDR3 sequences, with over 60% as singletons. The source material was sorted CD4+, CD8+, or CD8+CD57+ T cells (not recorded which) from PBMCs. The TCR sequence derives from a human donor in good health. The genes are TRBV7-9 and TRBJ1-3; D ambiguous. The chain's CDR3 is CASSLSGVSGNTIYF. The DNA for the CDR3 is TGCGCCAGCAGCCTCTCAGGCGTCTCTGGAAACACCATATATTTT.